This is a list of T cell receptor beta chains from one sample in a study of T cell repertoires in cytomegalovirus infection. From the reads, TCRdb called clonotypes with MiXCR, one entry per CDR3 protein. The sample contains hundreds of thousands of distinct CDR3 sequences, roughly 26% of which appear only once. The specimen sequenced was CD8+ T cells from PBMCs. The receptors were sampled from a human donor in good health (CMV status not recorded). Some clones in this sample may be carry-over from other donors' samples. Each CDR3 is given with its conserved first and last residue. The D gene is left open where the match is weak. Size tells how often a clone was seen (once, few, many) or the class of an expanded clone, and some rows leave it out.

V: TRBV5-1
size: few
J: TRBJ2-1
D: NA
DNA: TGCGCCAGCAGCTTGACGCAGGGGGGGACCTACAATGAGCAGTTCTTC
CDR3: CASSLTQGGTYNEQFF

V: TRBV25-1
size: NA
J: TRBJ1-1
D: TRBD1
DNA: TGTGCCAGCAGTGCCCGGACAGGGGGTGGCACTGAAGCTTTCTTT
CDR3: CASSARTGGGTEAFF

V: TRBV5-1
size: NA
J: TRBJ2-2
D: NA
DNA: TGCGCCAGCAGCTTCTTAGGCGACGGGGAGCTGTTTTTT
CDR3: CASSFLGDGELFF

V: TRBV7-9
size: NA
J: TRBJ2-1
D: NA
DNA: TGTGCCAGCAGCTTAAGGTCCGGGGACAATGAGCAGTTCTTC
CDR3: CASSLRSGDNEQFF

V: TRBV28
size: NA
J: TRBJ1-1
D: TRBD1
DNA: TGTGCCAGCAGTCGACAGGGGGGACCTGAAGCTTTCTTT
CDR3: CASSRQGGPEAFF

V: TRBV7-9
size: NA
J: TRBJ2-7
D: TRBD2
DNA: TGTGCCAGCAGCCGAGAGGGGACTATGGTGGGCGAGCAGTACTTC
CDR3: CASSREGTMVGEQYF

V: TRBV7-2
size: many
J: TRBJ2-3
D: NA
DNA: TGTGCCAGCAGCTACGGCAGGGCCGGCACAGATACGCAGTATTTT
CDR3: CASSYGRAGTDTQYF

V: TRBV6-6
size: NA
J: TRBJ1-1
D: TRBD1
DNA: TGTGCCAGCAGCTATAAACCGGACAGGTTGCACACTGAAGCTTTCTTT
CDR3: CASSYKPDRLHTEAFF

V: TRBV12-3/TRBV12-4
size: few
J: TRBJ2-1
D: TRBD2
DNA: TGTGCCAGCAGTTTCCGGGGGGGGACGATAGATGAGCAGTTCTTC
CDR3: CASSFRGGTIDEQFF

V: TRBV28
size: NA
J: TRBJ1-5
D: TRBD1
DNA: TGTGCCAGCAGTTATCCCCGGGACAGGGTTTTCAATCAGCCCCAGCATTTT
CDR3: CASSYPRDRVFNQPQHF

V: TRBV29-1
size: NA
J: TRBJ2-5
D: TRBD1
DNA: TGCAGCGTTAAAGACAGGGGGAACGGAGAGACCCAGTACTTC
CDR3: CSVKDRGNGETQYF

V: TRBV2
size: few
J: TRBJ2-1
D: TRBD1
DNA: TGTGCCCGTAACAGGGGGGCTTCCTACAATGAGCAGTTCTTC
CDR3: CARNRGASYNEQFF

V: TRBV7-8
size: many
J: TRBJ2-5
D: NA
DNA: TGTGCCAGCAGCTTCCCGCGGACCTGGGAGACCCAGTACTTC
CDR3: CASSFPRTWETQYF

V: TRBV28
size: few
J: TRBJ1-5
D: TRBD1
DNA: TGTGCCAGCGAAGGGGGACAGAACAATCAGCCCCAGCATTTT
CDR3: CASEGGQNNQPQHF

V: TRBV29-1
size: few
J: TRBJ2-5
D: NA
DNA: TGCAGCGGTGGCCGGGTAGGAGAGACCCAGTACTTC
CDR3: CSGGRVGETQYF

V: TRBV7-2
size: many
J: TRBJ1-4
D: TRBD1
DNA: TGTGCCAGCAGCACCAACAGGGGGCAAAGGGAAAAACTGTTTTTT
CDR3: CASSTNRGQREKLFF

V: TRBV3-1
size: few
J: TRBJ1-1
D: NA
DNA: TGTGCCAGCAGCCAAGATCCGCCAGGAATTGGAGCTTTCTTT
CDR3: CASSQDPPGIGAFF

V: TRBV6-5
size: NA
J: TRBJ1-1
D: TRBD1
DNA: TGTGCCAGCAGTTACATAGGTGGGACAGACCTCAACACTGTAGCTTTCTTT
CDR3: CASSYIGGTDLNTVAFF

V: TRBV12-3/TRBV12-4
size: NA
J: TRBJ1-1
D: NA
DNA: TGTGCCAGCAGTGCCTCAGGGACGGGTGAAGCTTTCTTT
CDR3: CASSASGTGEAFF

V: TRBV5-1
size: NA
J: TRBJ1-1
D: NA
DNA: TGCACCAGCAGCTTGGAGGGTGGAGGAACTGAAGCTTTCTTT
CDR3: CTSSLEGGGTEAFF

V: TRBV2
size: NA
J: TRBJ2-5
D: NA
DNA: TGTGCCAGCAGCCTAGTGGCGGCAGCGGAGACCCAGTACTTC
CDR3: CASSLVAAAETQYF

V: TRBV6-2/TRBV6-3
size: NA
J: TRBJ2-2
D: NA
DNA: TGTGCCAGCAGTCCCGGGACCCTCGGGGAGCTGTTTTTT
CDR3: CASSPGTLGELFF

V: TRBV10-3
size: many
J: TRBJ2-2
D: NA
DNA: TGTGCCATCAGTGAGTCAAGTGCGGGGACTCCCCCGAACACCGGGGAGCTGTTTTTT
CDR3: CAISESSAGTPPNTGELFF

V: TRBV29-1
size: once
J: TRBJ2-1
D: TRBD2
DNA: TGCAGCGTTGATGGCGGGGGGTACAATGAGCAGTTCTTC
CDR3: CSVDGGGYNEQFF

V: TRBV4-1
size: many
J: TRBJ1-5
D: NA
DNA: TGCGCCAGCAGCCCACTCGGCGATCAGCCCCAGCATTTT
CDR3: CASSPLGDQPQHF

V: TRBV7-6
size: many
J: TRBJ2-1
D: NA
DNA: TGTGCCAGCATCGGGGTCGGATCCAATGAGCAGTTCTTC
CDR3: CASIGVGSNEQFF

V: TRBV9
size: NA
J: TRBJ1-2
D: TRBD1
DNA: TGTGCCAGCAGCTCATCCGGACCGAGACAGGGGGGGTACGGCTACACCTTC
CDR3: CASSSSGPRQGGYGYTF

V: TRBV7-2
size: many
J: TRBJ1-4
D: TRBD1
DNA: TGTGCCAGCAGCGTTACGGGACAGAGCAATGAAAAACTGTTTTTT
CDR3: CASSVTGQSNEKLFF

V: TRBV5-4
size: few
J: TRBJ2-1
D: NA
DNA: TGTGCCAGCAGCTTACGACCTCAGGACAATGAGCAGTTCTTC
CDR3: CASSLRPQDNEQFF

V: TRBV28
size: few
J: TRBJ1-5
D: NA
DNA: TGTGCCACCTCTTCCGGGTATAGCAATCAGCCCCAGCATTTT
CDR3: CATSSGYSNQPQHF

V: TRBV6-1
size: NA
J: TRBJ2-1
D: NA
DNA: TGTGCCAGCAGTGAATTCCACGGGACTGAGTCCTACAATGAGCAGTTCTTC
CDR3: CASSEFHGTESYNEQFF

V: TRBV12-5
size: few
J: TRBJ2-1
D: NA
DNA: TGTGCTAGTGGTCGTGCCGGCCAGGGGCCTAACAATGAGCAGTTCTTC
CDR3: CASGRAGQGPNNEQFF

V: TRBV5-6
size: few
J: TRBJ2-1
D: TRBD2
DNA: TGTGCCAGCAGCTTCCGAGCGGGACCCTACAATGAGCAGTTCTTC
CDR3: CASSFRAGPYNEQFF

V: TRBV7-4
size: NA
J: TRBJ1-1
D: NA
DNA: TGTGCCAGCAGCATCAATGAAGCTTTCTTT
CDR3: CASSINEAFF

V: TRBV7-9
size: few
J: TRBJ1-1
D: NA
DNA: TGTGCCAGCAGCTTTCTTGGCCCTGAAGCTTTCTTT
CDR3: CASSFLGPEAFF